This TCR beta chain originates from a study of T-cell reconstitution after alpha-beta-depleted transplantation in children. During its preparation, the TCRbeta library received unique molecular identifiers. TCRdb re-derived calls from the PCR reads in MiXCR, one entry per CDR3 protein. The sample includes a few thousand distinct CDR3 sequences, about 28% of them seen just once. Trimming took 3 bases from V and 4 from J; bases not matched to a gene: 2. CDR3 size: 13 residues. Germline CDR1 and CDR2: DFQATT and SNEGSKA (reference sequence). General study results and limits: T-cell counts and diversity at one year post-transplant came mainly from newly produced T cells.

Regarding this clonotype: What it binds is unknown.

The receptor comes from a male patient between 2 and 10 years old who had a stem cell transplant for acute myeloid leukemia, so the T cells may come from the graft donor. J is TRBJ1-1 and V is TRBV20-1, with 10 bases lining up with TRBD1. The source material was PBMCs, mostly from graft donor cells, sampled 60 days after TCRalphabeta/CD19-depleted stem cell transplant. Here the CDR3 reads CSARDRGTTEAFF. CDR3 nucleotides: TGCAGTGCTAGGGACAGGGGGACCACTGAAGCTTTCTTT.